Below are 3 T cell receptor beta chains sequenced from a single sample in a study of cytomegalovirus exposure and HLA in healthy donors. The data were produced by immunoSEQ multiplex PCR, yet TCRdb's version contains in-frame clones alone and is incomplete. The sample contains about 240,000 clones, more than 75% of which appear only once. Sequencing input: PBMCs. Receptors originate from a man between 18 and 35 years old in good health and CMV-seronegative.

The CDR3 is CASSLYPPGQGGETQYF. The CDR3 nucleotides read TGCGCCAGCAGCCTCTATCCTCCGGGACAGGGGGGGGAGACCCAGTACTTC. J is TRBJ2-5 and V is TRBV5-1; 11 bases align to TRBD1. The CDR3 length is 17 residues. Trimming cost V 4 bases and J 5 bases; bases outside gene matches: 13. The germline V gene encodes CDR1 SGHRS and CDR2 YFSETQ.

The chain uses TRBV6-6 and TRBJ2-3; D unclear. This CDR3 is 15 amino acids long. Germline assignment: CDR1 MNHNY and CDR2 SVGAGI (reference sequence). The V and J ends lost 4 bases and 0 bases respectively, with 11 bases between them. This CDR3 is CASSSHLKSTDTQYF. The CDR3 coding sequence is TGTGCCAGCAGTTCCCACTTAAAAAGCACAGATACGCAGTATTTT.

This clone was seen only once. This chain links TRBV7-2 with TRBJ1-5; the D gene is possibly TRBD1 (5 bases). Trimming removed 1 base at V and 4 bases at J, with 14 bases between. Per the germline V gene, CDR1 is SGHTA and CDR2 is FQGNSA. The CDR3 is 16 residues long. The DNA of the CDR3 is TGTGCCAGCAGCTTAGGTCCGAAACACAGGAATCAGCCCCAGCATTTT. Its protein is CASSLGPKHRNQPQHF.